This TCR beta chain was profiled in a study of OX40 agonist ivuxolimab in advanced cancers. The CDR3 extends over 15 amino acids. V lost 5 bases, J lost 0 bases, and 11 bases lay in between. CDR1 and CDR2 (germline): SGHVS, FQNEAQ. TCRdb keeps only in-frame clones here, not all; method: immunoSEQ multiplex PCR. The table has some 85,000 clones, around nine tenths seen once; the top ten hold 0.25% to 0.35%. Of note for this clone: What it binds is not known.

General study results and limits: The work left the antigen specificity of expanded peripheral T cells undetermined. The 0.1-3.0 mg/kg partial responders had among the lowest clonal expansion. At doses 0.1 to 3.0 mg/kg, CD4+ and CD8+ clones expanded. Relative to CD4+, CD8+ T cells held more expanded clones on average.

The genes are TRBV7-8 and TRBJ1-5; D remains ambiguous. This sequence originates from an adult with an advanced solid tumor such as melanoma, head and neck, liver or kidney cancer. The sequencing used CD4+ or CD8+ T cells sorted from blood, collected in a trial of the OX40 agonist ivuxolimab. In DNA form, the CDR3 reads TGTGCCAGCAGCACAGAGGTCCTTAGCAATCAGCCCCAGCATTTT. Translation: CASSTEVLSNQPQHF.